The 15 T cell receptor beta chains below were found in one sample sequenced in a study of Ad26.COV2.S vaccination and SARS-CoV-2 variants. As for treatment: roughly 19 received Ad26.COV2.S at low or high dose, single or two shots; about 5 received placebo; per-sample allocation not given. The investigators took samples on day 63 after the first vaccine or placebo injection. Sequencing used immunoSEQ multiplex PCR; TCRdb keeps in-frame clones, though not all of them. The data contain approximately 500,000 clones, around 88% of them seen just once; the ten biggest clones take up over 10%. The sequencing here drew on peripheral blood, taken in a trial of Ad26.COV2.S vaccine versus placebo. The receptor source for this set is a person aged 18 to 59 who received the Ad26.COV2.S COVID-19 vaccine or a placebo.

The V call is TRBV18, the J call TRBJ2-2, with D unresolved. This CDR3 has 16 amino acids. CDR1 KGHSH and CDR2 LQKENI come from the germline V gene. Between the trimmed V and J ends, which lost 2 bases and 1 base, there was a span of 11 bases. This CDR3 is CASSPWQIKNTGELFF. CDR3 nucleotides: TGTGCCAGCTCACCATGGCAGATAAAGAACACCGGGGAGCTGTTTTTT.

The rearrangement uses TRBV13 and TRBJ2-3; 11 bases fit TRBD2. The germline V gene encodes CDR1 PRHDT and CDR2 FYEKMQ (reference sequence). The V gene end was trimmed by 4 bases and the J gene end by 0 bases; junction bases not matched to a gene: 3. The length of the CDR3 is 16 residues. DNA for the CDR3: TGTGCCAGCAGCTCGACTAGCGGGACTAGCACAGATACGCAGTATTTT. Protein product: CASSSTSGTSTDTQYF.

This chain uses TRBV9 with TRBJ2-1; tentatively, D is TRBD1 (6 bases). V was shortened by 4 bases and J by 8 bases, with 22 bases between the two germline ends. Germline CDR1 SGDLS, CDR2 YYNGEE. The CDR3 covers 16 residues. The CDR3: CASSPDSTGFGDEQFF. The CDR3 coding sequence is TGTGCCAGCAGCCCGGACTCGACAGGTTTTGGGGATGAGCAGTTCTTC.

The V call is TRBV6-5, the J call TRBJ2-1; 8 nucleotides align to TRBD1. CDR1 and CDR2 from the germline V gene are MNHEY and SVGAGI. The CDR3 is made up of 14 amino acids. The V segment lost 7 bases and the J segment 4 bases; nucleotides outside the gene matches: 6. This CDR3 reads CASIRDRQYNEQFF. The CDR3, as DNA: TGTGCCAGCATTAGGGACAGGCAATACAATGAGCAGTTCTTC.

The chain links TRBV7-2 to TRBJ1-1, with D hard to call. The CDR3 is 13 residues long. V lost 2 bases and J lost 8, with 12 bases in between. Germline V lookup: CDR1 SGHTA, CDR2 FQGNSA. CDR3 protein: CASSLLSGREAFF. CDR3 DNA sequence: TGTGCCAGCAGCTTATTATCGGGCAGAGAAGCTTTCTTT. Combining the CDR3 with reference TRBV7-2 and TRBJ1-1 gives the whole variable domain GAGVSQSPSNKVTEKGKDVELRCDPISGHTALYWYRQSLGQGLEFLIYFQGNSAPDKSGLPSDRFSAERTGGSVSTLTIQRTQQEDSAVYLCASSLLSGREAFFGQGTRLTVV.

The chain employs TRBV5-8 and TRBJ2-7, with D perhaps TRBD2 (5 bases). The CDR3 is 11 residues long. CDR1 SGHTS and CDR2 YDEGEE come from the germline V gene. With 7 bases removed from V and 2 bases from J, the gap between germline ends came to 7 bases. The CDR3 DNA sequence: TGTGCCAGCGAACTAGCCTACGAGCAGTACTTC. The encoded protein is CASELAYEQYF.

This clone was seen only once. The chain has TRBV5-1 and TRBJ2-7; D not resolved. The CDR3 has 14 residues. Germline-derived CDR1 and CDR2 are SGHRS and YFSETQ. The V end lost 7 bases, the J end lost 0 bases, and 14 bases lay between the germline ends. In DNA, the CDR3 is TGCGCCAGCGCAGTGCACTCGAGCTCCTACGAGCAGTACTTC. It encodes CASAVHSSSYEQYF.

This clone was seen once. The chain carries TRBV12-3 or TRBV12-4 and TRBJ1-1, with D hard to call. This CDR3 has 13 amino acids. Trimming pared 8 bases from V and 0 bases from J, leaving 10 bases between. CDR3 DNA: TGTGCCAGCCAACTGAACATGAACACTGAAGCTTTCTTT. Its protein product is CASQLNMNTEAFF.

This CDR3 is CASSLWPGENSGNTIYF. In DNA, the CDR3 is TGCGCCAGCAGCTTGTGGCCAGGGGAGAACTCTGGAAACACCATATATTTT. V is TRBV5-1 and J is TRBJ1-3; the D gene is possibly TRBD1 (6 bases). Germline assignment: CDR1 SGHRS and CDR2 YFSETQ. The CDR3 has 17 amino acids. Trimming took off 1 base at V and 0 bases at J, with 14 bases between the two ends. Full variable domain (remainder filled in from reference TRBV5-1 and TRBJ1-3): KAGVTQTPRYLIKTRGQQVTLSCSPISGHRSVSWYQQTPGQGLQFLFEYFSETQRNKGNFPGRFSGRQFSNSRSEMNVSTLELGDSALYLCASSLWPGENSGNTIYFGEGSWLTVV.

This sequence joins TRBV15 and TRBJ1-3, with D possibly being TRBD1 (5 bases). Germline lookup yields CDR1 LNHNV and CDR2 YYDKDF (reference sequence). V was pared by 0 bases and J by 1 base, with 10 bases between. The length of the CDR3 is 16 residues. Here the CDR3 DNA reads TGTGCCACCAGCAGAGACGCCAGGGCATCTGGAAACACCATATATTTT. The encoded protein is CATSRDARASGNTIYF.

The chain combines TRBV5-4 with TRBJ2-5, with TRBD2 as a possible D gene (6 bases). CDR1 is SGHNT, CDR2 YYREEE, per germline (reference sequence). The CDR3 has 15 residues. V was shortened by 1 base and J by 5 bases, with 15 bases between the two germline ends. The CDR3: CASSLPGTSGETQYF. CDR3 coding DNA: TGTGCCAGCAGCTTGCCAGGGACTTCCGGGGAGACCCAGTACTTC.

The chain has TRBV4-3 and TRBJ1-4; the match to TRBD1 covers 7 bases. This CDR3 is 15 amino acids long. Germline CDR1 LGHNA, CDR2 YSLEER. Trimming at V came to 2 bases and at J to 2 bases, leaving 2 bases not matched to a gene. The CDR3 coding sequence is TGCGCCAGCAGCCAAACACAGGGGACTAATGAAAAACTGTTTTTT. Its protein is CASSQTQGTNEKLFF.

The rearrangement uses TRBV2 and TRBJ2-1; 7 nucleotides agree with TRBD1. The trim removed 7 bases at V and 0 bases at J, leaving 3 bases unmatched. Germline V lookup: CDR1 SNHLY, CDR2 FYNNEI. CDR3 length: 14 residues. The DNA for the CDR3 is TGTGCCAGCATGGGGACAGACTCCTACAATGAGCAGTTCTTC. Amino acid sequence: CASMGTDSYNEQFF. Complete variable domain (other parts from reference TRBV2 and TRBJ2-1): EPEVTQTPSHQVTQMGQEVILRCVPISNHLYFYWYRQILGQKVEFLVSFYNNEISEKSEIFDDQFSVERPDGSNFTLKIRSTKLEDSAMYFCASMGTDSYNEQFFGPGTRLTVL.

V gene TRBV19 combines with J gene TRBJ2-3; 12 positions agree with TRBD2. Looked up from germline, CDR1 is LNHDA and CDR2 is SQIVND (reference sequence). Trimming removed 3 bases from V and 4 bases from J; junction bases left unmatched: 5. The CDR3 extends over 16 amino acids. CDR3 loop: CASSILAGGRADTQYF. The DNA of the CDR3 is TGTGCCAGTAGTATCCTAGCGGGAGGGCGGGCAGATACGCAGTATTTT.

CDR3 residues: CASSLGTGTVDTQYF. DNA for the CDR3: TGTGCCAGCAGCTTAGGGACAGGGACGGTGGATACGCAGTATTTT. The gene calls are TRBV7-6 and TRBJ2-3; 8 bases align to TRBD1. Looked up from germline, CDR1 is SGHVS and CDR2 is FNYEAQ. CDR3 size: 15 residues. The V segment lost 1 base and the J segment 6 bases; nucleotides outside the gene matches: 6.